This T cell receptor beta chain is from a study of shared clonotypes between healthy human individuals. Points from the study as a whole: Clonotype sharing among donors likely depends on sequencing depth. Few donors limited the genetic and exposure-history diversity represented.

Assay execution took place at the deep level. Sorted subsets were amplified in replicate PCRs using 200 ng DNA, about 30,000 T cell genomes. Here immunoSEQ multiplex PCR was the method, and the copy in TCRdb shows in-frame clones only, minus some. The table records approximately 1,500,000 clones, roughly 96% of them present only once. With 1 base removed from V and 2 bases from J, the gap between germline ends came to 8 bases. The CDR3 consists of 14 residues. Looked up from germline, CDR1 is MGHRA and CDR2 is YSYEKL. Comments on this clone: Its antigen remains unknown.

This TCR was sampled from a young man in good health. This chain connects TRBV4-1 to TRBJ1-1; D gene unclear. The specimen was naive CD4+ T cells sorted from blood. Subset meaning: CD45RA+ positively selected. The CDR3 is CASSQGGFNTEAFF. Written as DNA, the CDR3 is TGCGCCAGCAGCCAAGGCGGGTTCAACACTGAAGCTTTCTTT.